The text below deals with one T cell receptor (beta chain). The antigen it recognizes is unknown. No base quality information exists; no much larger clone differs at one position. The sample originates from a study of CD8 T cell repertoires and HIV-1 epitope variants (TCRdb year 2020). For the wider study: Twenty-five peptides representing autologous and known Gag and Nef epitope variants were each used to stimulate T cells in separate culture wells. The cultures were grown for less than 11 days in IMDM with gentamicin, and half of the media was changed on days 3 and 7 with IL-2, IL-7 and IL-15 added. An aliquot of 1M T cells was saved as an uncultured baseline condition, separate from the 80 to 95 T cell cultures. Three Gag epitope families and Nef HW9 and YT9 were included among the tested epitopes. T cells were enriched using the EasySep Human T Cell Enrichment Kit and then co-cultured with an equal number of autologous T cell-negative cells acting as antigen-presenting cells. A total of 83 T cell cultures were run, with each culture condition done in triplicate except for one peptide, which was done in duplicate. Control conditions included a CMV, EBV and flu peptide pool, the Ebola AY9 epitope as negative control, and a no-peptide well. Overall study outcomes, separate from this receptor: Nine or ten antigen-specific TCR beta clonotypes were identified, of which five to seven appeared to be cross-reactive for autologous or known escape epitope variants. Only TCR beta chains were identified by the assay, and proliferation to antigen, not T cell function or cytokine profile, was indicated. About 5 clonotypes recognized the Nef KF9 family and one clonotype recognized the HW9 family, while no responses were seen to the TAALDMSHF plasma variant.

The EasySep Human CD8+ T Cell Enrichment Kit was used on day 10 to isolate CD8+ T cells from every culture. TCR beta CDR3 regions were sequenced at survey depth on the immunoSEQ platform. The QIAamp DNA micro kit was used to extract genomic DNA from every cultured and uncultured CD8+ T cell population. Per the authors' processing: Samples with fewer than 5,000 productive reads were excluded, which removed about 7% of the roughly 80 HIV peptide-stimulated cultures. A MANAFEST web app trimmed sequences to CDR3 and removed nonproductive sequences, CDR3s under 5 amino acids, and those not starting C or ending F/W. Antigen-specific clonotypes had to expand in at least 2 of 3 replicates versus no-peptide control at FDR 0.01, only within one epitope family. A specific clonotype also had to show a frequency at least fivefold higher than in wells stimulated with peptides from other epitope families. Sourced from immuneACCESS, this table was stored by TCRdb with only in-frame sequences that have V and J called. A share of the clones is absent; for the studies checked, an unresolved V gene accounts for under half, and the remainder has no known explanation. V, J and clone size are those of that table, while D and trimming were read from the DNA. This sample comprises 4,500 to 5,500 clones, about 70% of them detected only once. More than 40% of the sample comes from the top ten.

From the cysteine up to the phenylalanine, the CDR3 has a length of 13 residues. This entry keeps only the CDR3 DNA: 39 bases, framed from base 1. The junction shows trimming of 3 bases on V and 5 bases on J, plus 7 bases between the germline ends. The CDR1 and CDR2 encoded by the germline V gene are SGHVS and FQNEAQ. The receptor was derived from a male donor with HIV. The sequencing sample was made of cultured CD8+ T cells derived from PBMCs. This sequence uses TRBV7-8 and TRBJ2-2; 5 matching bases give a weak D call of TRBD2. The nucleotide sequence reads as follows: TGTGCCAGCAGCTTCACGGGGACCGGGGAGCTGTTTTTT. Translation gives CASSFTGTGELFF.